This T cell receptor beta chain was identified during a study of blood T cells in healthy people across ages. CDR1 and CDR2 (germline): PRHDT, FYEKMQ (reference sequence). CDR3 size: 11 residues. V was clipped by 0 bases and J by 15 bases, with 9 bases between them. Next came a second PCR, run for about 6 to 11 cycles, which used a sample-barcoded 5' primer along with a J-beta primer mix. There were at least 3 million CDR3-containing paired-end reads obtained from each sample. Each CDR3 protein is one row after TCRdb ran MiXCR on the 5' RACE reads. Of some 1.6 million distinct CDR3 sequences listed, about 35% are singletons. This clonotype occurred a few times.

The receptor was derived from a woman between 25 and 40 years old in good health. The J gene is TRBJ2-1, the V gene TRBV13; no clear D. The sequencing input was blood. The CDR3 loop is CASSLGDFAFF. DNA of the CDR3: TGTGCCAGCAGCTTAGGGGATTTTGCGTTCTTC.